These T cell receptor beta chains were read from a single sample in a study of T cells after yellow fever vaccination. MiXCR, applied by TCRdb to the 5' RACE reads, yields one record per CDR3 protein. This table has 200,000 to 300,000 distinct CDR3 sequences, around 6.7% appearing once. Sequencing used CD4+ T cells sorted from PBMCs, obtained on the day of the yellow fever booster vaccination. The receptors shown here come from a man aged 30-40 years who received the YFV17D yellow fever vaccine. Each CDR3 is given with its conserved first and last residue. The order of the fields is clone size, J gene, D gene, V gene, CDR3 DNA, CDR3 protein. A D gene is named only where the DNA matches it firmly. Clone size is shown for a subset of rows, as once, few, many or a class of expanded clone.

abundance: many
j_gene: TRBJ2-7
d_gene: TRBD2
v_gene: TRBV5-6
CDR3nt: TGTGCCAGCAGCTTCGGCCTAGCGGGAGTATCCTACGAGCAGTACTTC
CDR3aa: CASSFGLAGVSYEQYF

abundance: few
j_gene: TRBJ2-5
d_gene: TRBD2
v_gene: TRBV18
CDR3nt: TGTGCCAGCCATTTTAGCGGGAGTGGTAAAGAGACCCAGTACTTC
CDR3aa: CASHFSGSGKETQYF

abundance: few
j_gene: TRBJ1-2
d_gene: NA
v_gene: TRBV9
CDR3nt: TGTGCCAGCAGCGTAGGGAGACAGGAATATGTTAACTATGGCTACACCTTC
CDR3aa: CASSVGRQEYVNYGYTF

abundance: few
j_gene: TRBJ2-5
d_gene: TRBD1
v_gene: TRBV19
CDR3nt: TGTGCCAGTAGTATTTGGGACAGAAAAGAGACCCAGTACTTC
CDR3aa: CASSIWDRKETQYF

abundance: many
j_gene: TRBJ2-6
d_gene: NA
v_gene: TRBV7-9
CDR3nt: TGTGCCAGCAGCCCCCGTGGCCCTGGGGCCAACGTCCTGACTTTC
CDR3aa: CASSPRGPGANVLTF

abundance: NA
j_gene: TRBJ2-7
d_gene: NA
v_gene: TRBV20-1
CDR3nt: TGCAGTGCTAGAAGGGGGACGAGCTCCTACGAGCAGTACTTC
CDR3aa: CSARRGTSSYEQYF

abundance: many
j_gene: TRBJ2-4
d_gene: TRBD2
v_gene: TRBV5-1
CDR3nt: TGCGCCAGCAGACTGATTACGGGAGGGCCCAACATTCAGTACTTC
CDR3aa: CASRLITGGPNIQYF

abundance: few
j_gene: TRBJ2-1
d_gene: TRBD1
v_gene: TRBV4-1
CDR3nt: TGCGCCAGCAGCCAAATGGGGACAGCCTACAATGAGCAGTTCTTC
CDR3aa: CASSQMGTAYNEQFF

abundance: many
j_gene: TRBJ2-7
d_gene: NA
v_gene: TRBV5-1
CDR3nt: TGCGCCAGCAGCGGCGGAGGGTACGAGCAGTACTTC
CDR3aa: CASSGGGYEQYF

abundance: few
j_gene: TRBJ2-1
d_gene: NA
v_gene: TRBV28
CDR3nt: TGTGCCAGCAGCCCACCCAGGGTTGCTTACAATGAGCAGTTCTTC
CDR3aa: CASSPPRVAYNEQFF

abundance: NA
j_gene: TRBJ2-3
d_gene: NA
v_gene: TRBV7-2
CDR3nt: TGTGCCAGCAGCTTAGTACCCCGGGGGAATACGCAGTATTTT
CDR3aa: CASSLVPRGNTQYF

abundance: many
j_gene: TRBJ2-1
d_gene: NA
v_gene: TRBV7-9
CDR3nt: TGTGCCAGCAGCTATGGAGTTTCGACCCAACATTACAATGAGCAGTTCTTC
CDR3aa: CASSYGVSTQHYNEQFF

abundance: few
j_gene: TRBJ1-5
d_gene: TRBD1
v_gene: TRBV20-1
CDR3nt: TGCAGTGCTAGAGTGGCAGGGGGCGGTCAGCCCCAGCATTTT
CDR3aa: CSARVAGGGQPQHF

abundance: few
j_gene: TRBJ2-7
d_gene: NA
v_gene: TRBV20-1
CDR3nt: TGCAGTGCTGGACGGGTGAGCCCCGAGCAGTACTTC
CDR3aa: CSAGRVSPEQYF

abundance: many
j_gene: TRBJ2-5
d_gene: NA
v_gene: TRBV2
CDR3nt: TGTGCCAGCAGTGAACATAGACAAGAGACCCAGTACTTC
CDR3aa: CASSEHRQETQYF

abundance: many
j_gene: TRBJ2-7
d_gene: NA
v_gene: TRBV3-1
CDR3nt: TGTGCCAGCAGCCTCCGCGGAGGCGAGCAGTACTTC
CDR3aa: CASSLRGGEQYF

abundance: many
j_gene: TRBJ2-7
d_gene: TRBD1
v_gene: TRBV5-1
CDR3nt: TGCGCCAGCAGCTTGGGAAGGACAGGGACCGAGCAGTACTTC
CDR3aa: CASSLGRTGTEQYF

abundance: few
j_gene: TRBJ2-3
d_gene: TRBD2
v_gene: TRBV6-1
CDR3nt: TGTGCCAGCAAGGCGGGAGTATCGGGTACGCAGTATTTT
CDR3aa: CASKAGVSGTQYF

abundance: many
j_gene: TRBJ2-3
d_gene: NA
v_gene: TRBV7-8
CDR3nt: TGTGCCAGCAGCTTACAGGGACTCACAGATACGCAGTATTTT
CDR3aa: CASSLQGLTDTQYF

abundance: once
j_gene: TRBJ2-4
d_gene: NA
v_gene: TRBV29-1
CDR3nt: TGCAGCGCACGGTCCAGGGCCGAAAACATTCAGTACTTC
CDR3aa: CSARSRAENIQYF

abundance: NA
j_gene: TRBJ2-2
d_gene: NA
v_gene: TRBV15
CDR3nt: TGTGCCACCAGCAGAGATCTTGACAGTTTAAACACCGGGGAGCTGTTTTTT
CDR3aa: CATSRDLDSLNTGELFF

abundance: NA
j_gene: TRBJ2-2
d_gene: TRBD1
v_gene: TRBV14
CDR3nt: TGTGCCAGCAGCCGGACAGGGGCTGGCGGGGTGCTGTTTTTT
CDR3aa: CASSRTGAGGVLFF

abundance: NA
j_gene: TRBJ2-1
d_gene: NA
v_gene: TRBV6-6
CDR3nt: TGTGCCAGCAGTTCCAGGGGCTACAATGAGCAGTTCTTC
CDR3aa: CASSSRGYNEQFF

abundance: NA
j_gene: TRBJ2-5
d_gene: TRBD1
v_gene: TRBV6-1
CDR3nt: TGTGCCAGCAGCGCACGGACAGGGGCGAGTGGAGAGACCCAGTACTTC
CDR3aa: CASSARTGASGETQYF

abundance: many
j_gene: TRBJ2-7
d_gene: TRBD1
v_gene: TRBV28
CDR3nt: TGTGCCAGCAGTCCCAGTGACAGGGTCGAGCAGTACTTC
CDR3aa: CASSPSDRVEQYF

abundance: NA
j_gene: TRBJ2-1
d_gene: TRBD2
v_gene: TRBV19
CDR3nt: TGTGCCAGTAGTAACCGGGGGGGCGATGAGCAGTTCTTC
CDR3aa: CASSNRGGDEQFF

abundance: NA
j_gene: TRBJ1-5
d_gene: TRBD1
v_gene: TRBV5-1
CDR3nt: TGCGCCAGCAGCACCGGACAGGGAGATCAGCCCCAGCATTTT
CDR3aa: CASSTGQGDQPQHF

abundance: NA
j_gene: TRBJ2-1
d_gene: TRBD2
v_gene: TRBV7-2
CDR3nt: TGTGCCAGCAGCTTAGGACTAGCGCAGAATTATGAGCAGTTCTTC
CDR3aa: CASSLGLAQNYEQFF

abundance: many
j_gene: TRBJ2-1
d_gene: NA
v_gene: TRBV5-1
CDR3nt: TGCGCCAGCAGCTTGGATCCGGGGGCGAGCTCCTACAATGAGCAGTTCTTC
CDR3aa: CASSLDPGASSYNEQFF

abundance: NA
j_gene: TRBJ1-1
d_gene: TRBD1
v_gene: TRBV12-3/TRBV12-4
CDR3nt: TGTGCCAGCAGGTCGACAGGGCGGAACACTGAAGCTTTCTTT
CDR3aa: CASRSTGRNTEAFF

abundance: NA
j_gene: TRBJ2-3
d_gene: NA
v_gene: TRBV20-1
CDR3nt: TGCAGTGCCCGACCGGACAGATATTCGGCAGATACGCAGTATTTT
CDR3aa: CSARPDRYSADTQYF

abundance: few
j_gene: TRBJ2-2
d_gene: NA
v_gene: TRBV12-5
CDR3nt: TGTGCTAGTGGTACGATCGCGGGTGGGCTGTTTTTT
CDR3aa: CASGTIAGGLFF

abundance: few
j_gene: TRBJ2-2
d_gene: NA
v_gene: TRBV12-3/TRBV12-4
CDR3nt: TGTGCCAGCATGAAGAGGCGGACCGGGGAGCTGTTTTTT
CDR3aa: CASMKRRTGELFF

abundance: many
j_gene: TRBJ2-1
d_gene: NA
v_gene: TRBV20-1
CDR3nt: TGCAGTGCTCAACAAGGGGGGAACGGGATAGGTGAGCAGTTCTTC
CDR3aa: CSAQQGGNGIGEQFF

abundance: NA
j_gene: TRBJ2-2
d_gene: NA
v_gene: TRBV20-1
CDR3nt: TGCAGTGCTACCGACCGGGGGCGCGCCGGGGAGCTGTTTTTT
CDR3aa: CSATDRGRAGELFF

abundance: NA
j_gene: TRBJ2-7
d_gene: TRBD2
v_gene: TRBV28
CDR3nt: TGTGCCAGCAGTCCTAGCGGGAGGGCCATAACCGAGCAGTACTTC
CDR3aa: CASSPSGRAITEQYF

abundance: few
j_gene: TRBJ2-3
d_gene: TRBD2
v_gene: TRBV15
CDR3nt: TGTGCCACCAGCAGAGGACTAGCGGGAAGCACAGATACGCAGTATTTT
CDR3aa: CATSRGLAGSTDTQYF

abundance: NA
j_gene: TRBJ2-5
d_gene: TRBD2
v_gene: TRBV5-1
CDR3nt: TGCGCCAGTCGAACAGCGGGAGCAAGAGAGACCCAGTACTTC
CDR3aa: CASRTAGARETQYF

abundance: few
j_gene: TRBJ1-3
d_gene: NA
v_gene: TRBV12-3/TRBV12-4
CDR3nt: TGTGCCAGCAGTTTGGGGGTCTCTGGAAACACCATATATTTT
CDR3aa: CASSLGVSGNTIYF

abundance: many
j_gene: TRBJ2-4
d_gene: NA
v_gene: TRBV20-1
CDR3nt: TGCAGTGCTAGTACAGGGATAAGTCAGTACTTC
CDR3aa: CSASTGISQYF

abundance: NA
j_gene: TRBJ2-3
d_gene: NA
v_gene: TRBV20-1
CDR3nt: TGCAGTGCTAGAGCCCCCCTAGCCCGAAGCACAGATACGCAGTATTTT
CDR3aa: CSARAPLARSTDTQYF

abundance: NA
j_gene: TRBJ1-4
d_gene: NA
v_gene: TRBV20-1
CDR3nt: TGCAGTGCTAGAAGACAGTATGAAAAACTGTTTTTT
CDR3aa: CSARRQYEKLFF

abundance: NA
j_gene: TRBJ2-6
d_gene: NA
v_gene: TRBV5-4
CDR3nt: TGTGCCAGCAGCTTGGGTGTCTCTGGGGCCAACGTCCTGACTTTC
CDR3aa: CASSLGVSGANVLTF

abundance: many
j_gene: TRBJ2-7
d_gene: TRBD1
v_gene: TRBV29-1
CDR3nt: TGCAGCGTCATAATTCCGCGGGACAGGCTCGAGCAGTACTTC
CDR3aa: CSVIIPRDRLEQYF

abundance: many
j_gene: TRBJ2-1
d_gene: TRBD2
v_gene: TRBV5-1
CDR3nt: TGCGCCAGCAGCATCGGAGCGGGAGGGCCCCACAATGAGCAGTTCTTC
CDR3aa: CASSIGAGGPHNEQFF

abundance: many
j_gene: TRBJ2-7
d_gene: TRBD2
v_gene: TRBV7-2
CDR3nt: TGTGCCAGCAGCTTAGAACTAGCGCAGGCCGAGCAGTACTTC
CDR3aa: CASSLELAQAEQYF

abundance: few
j_gene: TRBJ2-7
d_gene: NA
v_gene: TRBV4-3
CDR3nt: TGCGCCAGCAGCCAAGAGGGAGCCGATAGCTCCTACGAGCAGTACTTC
CDR3aa: CASSQEGADSSYEQYF

abundance: few
j_gene: TRBJ2-2
d_gene: TRBD2
v_gene: TRBV5-1
CDR3nt: TGCGCCAGCAGCGCAACTAGCGGGAGGTCGGGGGAGCTGTTTTTT
CDR3aa: CASSATSGRSGELFF

abundance: many
j_gene: TRBJ2-3
d_gene: TRBD2
v_gene: TRBV14
CDR3nt: TGTGCCAGCAGCCAGACTAGCGGGAGACCAGATACGCAGTATTTT
CDR3aa: CASSQTSGRPDTQYF

abundance: NA
j_gene: TRBJ1-1
d_gene: NA
v_gene: TRBV10-3
CDR3nt: TGTGCCATCAGGGGACCGGGTGGAGGCACTGAAGCTTTCTTT
CDR3aa: CAIRGPGGGTEAFF

abundance: NA
j_gene: TRBJ2-1
d_gene: NA
v_gene: TRBV11-2
CDR3nt: TGTGCCAGCAGCTTAGGACGGAGAGTCAGTGAGCAGTTCTTC
CDR3aa: CASSLGRRVSEQFF